This T cell receptor beta chain comes out of a study of PD-1 blockade in classical Hodgkin lymphoma. Repertoires were generated with immunoSEQ multiplex PCR, while TCRdb's copy carries only in-frame clones and drops some. The sample holds around 53,000 clones, about three quarters seen once. Time point defined: cycle 4 day 1 (C4D1), after five to seven weeks of nivolumab. Each patient's relapse followed autologous stem cell transplantation, and brentuximab vedotin exposure varied. V was clipped by 0 bases and J by 0 bases, with 13 bases between them. Germline-derived CDR1 and CDR2 are MGHRA and YSYEKL. The CDR3 is 17 amino acids.

Sample: peripheral blood mononuclear cells (PBMCs), taken before the fourth cycle of nivolumab. The rearrangement joins TRBV4-1 to TRBJ2-3; D is unresolved. The sequence derives from a human donor with classical Hodgkin lymphoma. The CDR3 loop reads CASSQDLYLASTDTQYF. In nucleotides, the CDR3 is TGCGCCAGCAGCCAAGATCTCTATTTGGCGAGCACAGATACGCAGTATTTT.